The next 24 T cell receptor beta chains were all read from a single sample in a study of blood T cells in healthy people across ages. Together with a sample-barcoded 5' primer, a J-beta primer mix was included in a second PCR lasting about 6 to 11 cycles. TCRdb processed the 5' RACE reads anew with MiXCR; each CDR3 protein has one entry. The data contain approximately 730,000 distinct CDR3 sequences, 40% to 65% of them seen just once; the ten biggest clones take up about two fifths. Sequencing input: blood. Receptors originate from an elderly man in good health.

CDR3 sequence: CASSLISSVTSPRELFF. DNA for the CDR3: TGTGCCAGCAGCTTAATATCTTCGGTAACTAGTCCCCGGGAGCTGTTTTTT. The chain links TRBV11-2 to TRBJ2-2; a possible D gene is TRBD2 (5 bases). V lost 2 bases, J lost 9 bases, and 22 bases lay in between. The CDR3 is 17 amino acids. In germline, CDR1 is SGHAT, CDR2 FQNNGV.

The chain's CDR3 is CASSPASHVYNEQFF. The CDR3 DNA reads TGTGCCAGCAGTCCCGCTAGCCACGTTTACAATGAGCAGTTCTTC. The rearrangement joins TRBV6-2 or TRBV6-3 to TRBJ2-1, with D maybe TRBD2 (5 bases). This CDR3 contains 15 residues. V was trimmed by 5 bases and J by 4 bases, leaving 15 bases between them. CDR1 MNHEY and CDR2 SVGEGT come from the germline V gene.

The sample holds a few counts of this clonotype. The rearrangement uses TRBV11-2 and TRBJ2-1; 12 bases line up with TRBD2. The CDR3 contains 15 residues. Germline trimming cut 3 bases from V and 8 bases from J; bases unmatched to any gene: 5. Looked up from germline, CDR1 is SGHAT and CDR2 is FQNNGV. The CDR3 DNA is TGTGCCAGCAGCTTTGGACTAGCGGGAAAGGATGAGCAGTTCTTC. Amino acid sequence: CASSFGLAGKDEQFF.

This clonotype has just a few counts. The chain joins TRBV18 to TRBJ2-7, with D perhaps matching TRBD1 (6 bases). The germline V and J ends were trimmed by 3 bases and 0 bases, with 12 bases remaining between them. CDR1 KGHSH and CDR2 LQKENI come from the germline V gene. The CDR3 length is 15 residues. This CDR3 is CASSPETGSSYEQYF. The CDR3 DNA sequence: TGTGCCAGCTCACCGGAGACAGGCAGCTCCTACGAGCAGTACTTC.

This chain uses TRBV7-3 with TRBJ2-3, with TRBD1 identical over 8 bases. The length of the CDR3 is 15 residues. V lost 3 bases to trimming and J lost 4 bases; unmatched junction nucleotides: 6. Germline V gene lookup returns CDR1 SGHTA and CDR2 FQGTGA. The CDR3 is CASSFRDRQADTQYF. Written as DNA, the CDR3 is TGTGCCAGCAGCTTCAGGGACAGGCAGGCAGATACGCAGTATTTT.

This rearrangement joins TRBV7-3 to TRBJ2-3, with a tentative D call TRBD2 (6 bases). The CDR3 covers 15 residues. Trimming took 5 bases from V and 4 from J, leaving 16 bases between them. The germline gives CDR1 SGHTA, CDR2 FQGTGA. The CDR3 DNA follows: TGTGCCAGCAGCCCAGGGACTCGGGGCGCAGATACGCAGTATTTT. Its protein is CASSPGTRGADTQYF.

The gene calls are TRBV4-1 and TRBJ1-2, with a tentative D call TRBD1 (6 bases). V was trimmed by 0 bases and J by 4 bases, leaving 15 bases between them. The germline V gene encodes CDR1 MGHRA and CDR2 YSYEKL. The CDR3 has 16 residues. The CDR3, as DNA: TGCGCCAGCAGCCAAGATGAAGTCCAGGGGCGCTATGGCTACACCTTC. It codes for CASSQDEVQGRYGYTF.

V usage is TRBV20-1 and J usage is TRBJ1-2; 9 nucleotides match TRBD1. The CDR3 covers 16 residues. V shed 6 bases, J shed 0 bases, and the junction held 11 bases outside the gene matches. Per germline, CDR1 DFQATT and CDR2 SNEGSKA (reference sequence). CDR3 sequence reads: CSAPAPDRGSNYGYTF. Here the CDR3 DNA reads TGCAGTGCCCCCGCCCCGGACAGGGGTTCTAACTATGGCTACACCTTC.

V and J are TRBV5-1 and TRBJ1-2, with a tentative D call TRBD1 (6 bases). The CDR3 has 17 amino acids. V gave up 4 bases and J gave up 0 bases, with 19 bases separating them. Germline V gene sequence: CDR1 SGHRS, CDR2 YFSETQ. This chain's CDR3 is CASSRTLPGATNYGYTF. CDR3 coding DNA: TGCGCCAGCAGCCGAACGTTACCAGGGGCAACTAACTATGGCTACACCTTC.

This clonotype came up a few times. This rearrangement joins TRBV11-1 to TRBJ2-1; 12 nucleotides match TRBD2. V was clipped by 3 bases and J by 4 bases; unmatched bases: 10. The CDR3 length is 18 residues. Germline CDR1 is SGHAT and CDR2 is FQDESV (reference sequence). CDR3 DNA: TGTGCCAGCAGCTTCTCCTCGGCTAGCGGGAGGGATTACAATGAGCAGTTCTTC. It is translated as CASSFSSASGRDYNEQFF.

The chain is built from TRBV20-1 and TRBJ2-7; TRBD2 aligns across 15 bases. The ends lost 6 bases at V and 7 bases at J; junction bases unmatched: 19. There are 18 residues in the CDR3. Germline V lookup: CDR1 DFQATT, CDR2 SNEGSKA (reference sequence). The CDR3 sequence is CSAPGLAGGLSSYNEQYF. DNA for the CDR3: TGCAGTGCCCCGGGACTAGCGGGAGGCCTAAGCTCCTACAATGAGCAGTACTTC.

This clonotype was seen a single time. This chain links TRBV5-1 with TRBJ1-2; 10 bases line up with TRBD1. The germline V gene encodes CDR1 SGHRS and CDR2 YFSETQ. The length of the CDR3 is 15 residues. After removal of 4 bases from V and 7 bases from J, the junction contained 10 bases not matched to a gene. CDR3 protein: CASSVGQGPQFGYTF. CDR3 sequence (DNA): TGCGCCAGCAGCGTGGGACAGGGGCCACAGTTTGGCTACACCTTC.

CDR3 sequence reads: CASSSGGTGNLYEQYF. In nucleotides, the CDR3 is TGCGCCAGCAGCTCGGGAGGGACAGGGAACCTCTACGAGCAGTACTTC. The rearrangement links TRBV5-1 to TRBJ2-7; D is perhaps TRBD1 (9 bases). The CDR3 sequence is 16 residues long. The V and J ends lost 3 bases and 3 bases respectively, with 19 bases between them. The germline CDR1 and CDR2 sequences are SGHRS and YFSETQ. Complete variable domain (other parts from reference TRBV5-1 and TRBJ2-7): KAGVTQTPRYLIKTRGQQVTLSCSPISGHRSVSWYQQTPGQGLQFLFEYFSETQRNKGNFPGRFSGRQFSNSRSEMNVSTLELGDSALYLCASSSGGTGNLYEQYFGPGTRLTVT.

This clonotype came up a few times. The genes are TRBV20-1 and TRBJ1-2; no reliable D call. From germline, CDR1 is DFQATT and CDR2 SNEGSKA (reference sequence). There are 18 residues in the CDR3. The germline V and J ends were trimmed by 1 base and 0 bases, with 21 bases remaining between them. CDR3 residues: CSARVTGTHRRPNYGYTF. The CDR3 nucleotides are TGCAGTGCTAGAGTTACGGGTACGCATCGACGTCCTAACTATGGCTACACCTTC.

In DNA, the CDR3 is TGTGCCAGCTCACCTCCAGGGGTTACCGGTGAAAAACTGTTTTTT. The encoded protein is CASSPPGVTGEKLFF. This chain links TRBV18 with TRBJ1-4, with D possibly TRBD1 on 6 matching bases. Trimming stripped 3 bases from V and 7 bases from J, with 15 bases between. This CDR3 spans 15 amino acids. Germline CDR1 reads KGHSH; CDR2 reads LQKENI.

The CDR3 protein is CASRGQGLGNQPQHF. DNA for the CDR3: TGTGCCAGCAGGGGACAGGGGCTAGGCAATCAGCCCCAGCATTTT. The rearrangement uses TRBV28 and TRBJ1-5; 10 nucleotides match TRBD1. The CDR3 is made up of 15 amino acids. Germline V lookup: CDR1 MDHEN, CDR2 SYDVKM. V was pared by 6 bases and J by 2 bases, with 4 bases of the junction left unmatched.

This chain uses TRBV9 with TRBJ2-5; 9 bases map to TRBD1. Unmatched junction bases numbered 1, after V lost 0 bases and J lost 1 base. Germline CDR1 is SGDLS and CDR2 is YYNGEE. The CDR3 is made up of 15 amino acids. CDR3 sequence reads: CASSVATGGQETQYF. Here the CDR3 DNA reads TGTGCCAGCAGCGTAGCGACAGGGGGCCAAGAGACCCAGTACTTC.

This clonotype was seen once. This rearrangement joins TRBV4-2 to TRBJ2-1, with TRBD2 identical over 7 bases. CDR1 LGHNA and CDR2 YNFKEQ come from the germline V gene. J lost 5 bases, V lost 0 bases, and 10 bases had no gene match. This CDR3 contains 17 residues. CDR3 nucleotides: TGTGCCAGCAGCCAAGATGCGGACGGAGCGGGGAACAATGAGCAGTTCTTC. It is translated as CASSQDADGAGNNEQFF.

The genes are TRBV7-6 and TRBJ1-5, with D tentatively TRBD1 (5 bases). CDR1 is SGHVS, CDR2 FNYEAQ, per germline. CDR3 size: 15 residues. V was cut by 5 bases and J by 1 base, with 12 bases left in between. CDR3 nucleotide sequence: TGTGCCAGCAGCGTGGGGGGAAAGAGCAATCAGCCCCAGCATTTT. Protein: CASSVGGKSNQPQHF.

The CDR3 nucleotides read TGCAGCGTTGCCCAAACCGGACGGATGGTCGGGTATGGTGGCGAGCGGTACTTC. Protein sequence: CSVAQTGRMVGYGGERYF. The chain uses TRBV29-1 and TRBJ2-5, with D unclear. This CDR3 is built from 18 residues. The germline V gene encodes CDR1 SQVTM and CDR2 ANQGSEA. Trimming shortened V by 4 bases and J by 13 bases, and 37 bases separated the two germline ends.

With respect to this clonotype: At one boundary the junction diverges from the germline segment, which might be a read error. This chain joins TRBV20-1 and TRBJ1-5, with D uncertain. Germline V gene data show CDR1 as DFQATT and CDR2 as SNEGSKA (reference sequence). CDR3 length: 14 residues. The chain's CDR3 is CGASWGDSNQPQHF. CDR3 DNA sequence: TGCGGTGCTAGTTGGGGTGATAGCAATCAGCCCCAGCATTTT.

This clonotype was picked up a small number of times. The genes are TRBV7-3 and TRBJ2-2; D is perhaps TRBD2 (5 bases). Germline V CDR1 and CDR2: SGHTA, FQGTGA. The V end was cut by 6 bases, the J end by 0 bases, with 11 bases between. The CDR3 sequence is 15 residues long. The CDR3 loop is CASRTTRTNTGELFF. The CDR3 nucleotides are TGTGCCAGCAGGACCACTAGAACGAACACCGGGGAGCTGTTTTTT.

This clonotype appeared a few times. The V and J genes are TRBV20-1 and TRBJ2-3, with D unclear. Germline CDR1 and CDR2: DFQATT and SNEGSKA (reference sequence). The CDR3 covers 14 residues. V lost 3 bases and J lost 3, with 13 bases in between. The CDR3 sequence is CSASQTTGTDTQYF. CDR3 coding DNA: TGCAGTGCTAGTCAAACTACTGGAACAGATACGCAGTATTTT.

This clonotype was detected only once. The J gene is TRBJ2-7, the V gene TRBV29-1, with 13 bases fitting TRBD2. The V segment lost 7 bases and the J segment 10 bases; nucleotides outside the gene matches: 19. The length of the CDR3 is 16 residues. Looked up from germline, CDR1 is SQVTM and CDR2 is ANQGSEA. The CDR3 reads CSAYGLAGVAKNFQYF. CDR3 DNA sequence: TGCAGCGCCTATGGACTAGCGGGAGTAGCCAAAAACTTTCAGTACTTC.